This TCR beta chain comes out of a study of graft-versus-host responses after intestinal transplantation. This CDR3 region has 15 residues. CDR1 and CDR2 from the germline V gene are SGHNT and YYREEE (reference sequence). V shed 1 base and J shed 0 bases, with 10 bases lying between them. Sequenced by immunoSEQ multiplex PCR; TCRdb stores in-frame clones only, minus some. The data contain several thousand clones, approximately 30% of them singletons. The authors seeded around 200,000 CFSE-labeled responder cells together with around 200,000 irradiated stimulator cells tagged with violet dye. This clone has more than one count but fewer than ten.

The clonotype originates from a human patient who received an intestinal transplant. The genes are TRBV5-4 and TRBJ1-1, with unresolved D. This sample comprised alloreactive CD4+ T cells from a mixed lymphocyte reaction culture, obtained before intestinal transplant. Documented subset: CFSE-low proliferating T cells sorted from roughly 6-day pre-transplant mixed lymphocyte reaction (GvH or HvG direction). CDR3 bases: TGTGCCAGCAGCTTGATAGCGGGCCTGAACACTGAAGCTTTCTTT. Residues: CASSLIAGLNTEAFF. The full variable domain, completed using reference TRBV5-4 and TRBJ1-1, is ETGVTQSPTHLIKTRGQQVTLRCSSQSGHNTVSWYQQALGQGPQFIFQYYREEENGRGNFPPRFSGLQFPNYSSELNVNALELDDSALYLCASSLIAGLNTEAFFGQGTRLTVV.